This T cell receptor beta chain was sequenced for a study of T cells in Graves' hyperthyroidism and ophthalmopathy. This clonotype was seen at least ten times. The germline V and J ends were trimmed by 5 bases and 5 bases, with 15 bases remaining between them. This CDR3 region has 14 residues. The PBMCs were sourced from fresh peripheral blood (about 10 ml). Amplification of TCR beta CDR3 regions was performed using RNA transcripts as template. TCR CDR3 regions were first amplified by RT-PCR with HTBI primers. Via MiXCR, TCRdb re-called the multiplex PCR reads, giving one row per CDR3 protein. The table shows approximately 610,000 distinct CDR3 sequences, with roughly 14% occurring only once.

The chain uses TRBV12-3 or TRBV12-4 and TRBJ2-5, with D uncertain. Source material: blood. The sequence came from a woman aged 40 to 50 with Graves' ophthalmopathy. The CDR3, as DNA: TGTGCCAGCAGTGTCCTCCAGGTCGGGGAGACCCAGTACTTC. Protein: CASSVLQVGETQYF.